Listed here are 20 T cell receptor beta chains from one sample, sequenced in a study of CD8 T cells in ankylosing spondylitis. TCRdb re-analysed the 5' RACE reads in MiXCR, keeping a single row per CDR3 protein. Among about 160,000 distinct CDR3 sequences listed, about a sixth were seen once. The source material was blood, either unsorted or a sorted T cell fraction (not recorded which). The receptors were sampled from a male donor with ankylosing spondylitis or in good health (not recorded which).

This clonotype was seen at least ten times. CDR3 nucleotide sequence: TGTGCCAGCAGTTTGGGGGGGGTGAGCACAGATACGCAGTATTTT. It codes for CASSLGGVSTDTQYF. The chain combines TRBV12-3 or TRBV12-4 with TRBJ2-3; 7 positions match TRBD2. The CDR3 runs to 15 residues. Losses at the gene ends were 3 bases for V and 0 bases for J; bases not matched to a gene: 3.

This clonotype has just one count. V gene TRBV10-2 combines with J gene TRBJ1-1; no reliable D call. CDR1 WSHSY and CDR2 SAAADI come from the germline V gene. Trimming stripped 4 bases from V and 1 base from J, with 10 bases between. This CDR3 contains 14 residues. The DNA for the CDR3 is TGCGCCAGCAGTGGGGCTGTCTCGAACACTGAAGCTTTCTTT. This translates into CASSGAVSNTEAFF.

There are many counts of this clonotype. The rearrangement uses TRBV5-1 and TRBJ2-2; D not resolved. V shed 0 bases and J shed 8 bases, with 11 bases lying between them. The CDR3 spans 14 residues. CDR1 and CDR2 (germline): SGHRS, YFSETQ. CDR3 loop: CASSLDGDPGELFF. The CDR3 nucleotides are TGCGCCAGCAGCTTGGATGGGGATCCGGGGGAGCTGTTTTTT.

The genes are TRBV29-1 and TRBJ2-2; 12 bases map to TRBD2. The CDR3 has 15 residues. Germline V lookup: CDR1 SQVTM, CDR2 ANQGSEA. The V and J ends lost 6 bases and 4 bases, in that order; junction bases with no gene match: 6. The DNA of the CDR3 is TGCAGCGTCAGCCGGACTAGCGGGGCCACCGGGGAGCTGTTTTTT. It translates to CSVSRTSGATGELFF.

This clonotype was counted at least ten times. V usage is TRBV6-5 and J usage is TRBJ1-2; possibly TRBD1 for D (6 bases). The CDR3 runs 12 residues. V lost 5 bases and J lost 7, with 11 bases in between. In germline, CDR1 is MNHEY, CDR2 SVGAGI. CDR3 region: CASSTGTSGYTF. In nucleotides, the CDR3 is TGTGCCAGCAGTACCGGGACATCTGGCTACACCTTC.

This clonotype came up a few times. The chain links TRBV12-3 or TRBV12-4 to TRBJ1-1; D is unclear. V was pared by 5 bases and J by 1 base, with 14 bases between. The length of the CDR3 is 15 residues. CDR3 in DNA: TGTGCCAGCAGTCCCATGCGGGGTGGGAACACTGAAGCTTTCTTT. Its protein is CASSPMRGGNTEAFF.

The rearrangement joins TRBV7-9 to TRBJ1-5; D not certain. The CDR3 runs 12 residues. V was pared by 1 base and J by 9 bases, with 7 bases between. CDR1 SEHNR and CDR2 FQNEAQ come from the germline V gene (reference sequence). CDR3 bases: TGTGCCAGCAGCTTAGGCCGGTGGCCCCAGCATTTT. Translated, it gives CASSLGRWPQHF.

This clonotype was recorded a few times. The rearrangement uses TRBV12-3 or TRBV12-4 and TRBJ1-1, with 8 bases aligning to TRBD1. The CDR3 runs to 14 residues. V was clipped by 6 bases and J by 0 bases; unmatched bases: 3. CDR3 residues: CASRGTGMNTEAFF. Written as DNA, the CDR3 is TGTGCCAGCAGGGGGACAGGCATGAACACTGAAGCTTTCTTT.

This clonotype was picked up a small number of times. The chain carries TRBV6-5 and TRBJ1-5; a weak D match, TRBD1 (6 bases). This CDR3 spans 16 amino acids. V was trimmed by 0 bases and J by 4 bases, leaving 13 bases between them. Germline lookup yields CDR1 MNHEY and CDR2 SVGAGI. CDR3 loop: CASSYSFQGPNQPQHF. CDR3 in DNA: TGTGCCAGCAGTTACTCCTTCCAGGGGCCTAATCAGCCCCAGCATTTT.

This clonotype was counted a few times. The chain joins TRBV28 to TRBJ2-3, with 9 bases aligning to TRBD1. V gave up 7 bases and J gave up 0 bases; unmatched junction bases: 5. CDR3 size: 15 residues. In germline, CDR1 is MDHEN, CDR2 SYDVKM. The chain's CDR3 is CASNRGRTSTDTQYF. The CDR3, as DNA: TGTGCCAGCAACAGGGGGCGGACTAGCACAGATACGCAGTATTTT.

This clonotype occurred many times. The V gene is TRBV29-1, the J gene TRBJ1-1; TRBD1 agrees at 10 bases. The CDR3 has 14 residues. After removal of 3 bases from V and 0 bases from J, the junction contained 1 base not matched to a gene. Looked up from germline, CDR1 is SQVTM and CDR2 is ANQGSEA. The CDR3 sequence: CSVETGGMNTEAFF. Written as DNA, the CDR3 is TGCAGCGTTGAGACAGGGGGCATGAACACTGAAGCTTTCTTT.

This clonotype has ten or more counts. CDR3 in amino acids: CASSLASSVYEQYF. In DNA, the CDR3 is TGTGCCAGCAGCTTGGCTTCTAGCGTCTACGAGCAGTACTTC. The rearrangement links TRBV5-4 to TRBJ2-7, with TRBD2 as a possible D gene (6 bases). CDR3 length equals 14 residues. Trimming removed 0 bases at V and 3 bases at J, with 10 bases between. Germline lookup yields CDR1 SGHNT and CDR2 YYREEE (reference sequence).

The V and J genes are TRBV30 and TRBJ2-3, with a tentative D call TRBD2 (6 bases). The germline V gene encodes CDR1 GTSNPN and CDR2 SVGIG (reference sequence). The germline V and J ends were trimmed by 4 bases and 2 bases, with 10 bases remaining between them. The CDR3 is 13 amino acids. For the CDR3, the DNA is TGTGCCTGGACCCGGGAGATCACAGATACGCAGTATTTT. It yields the protein CAWTREITDTQYF.

At least ten counts were recorded for this clonotype. V gene TRBV5-1 combines with J gene TRBJ2-7, with a possible D match to TRBD1 (6 bases). V was shortened by 3 bases and J by 6 bases, with 19 bases between the two germline ends. The CDR3 runs to 15 residues. Germline V gene sequence: CDR1 SGHRS, CDR2 YFSETQ. In DNA form, the CDR3 reads TGCGCCAGCAGCTGGTCGGGTTCAGGGGCTGGCGAGCAGTACTTC. Translating it yields CASSWSGSGAGEQYF. The entire variable domain, with the rest obtained from reference TRBV5-1 and TRBJ2-7, is as follows: KAGVTQTPRYLIKTRGQQVTLSCSPISGHRSVSWYQQTPGQGLQFLFEYFSETQRNKGNFPGRFSGRQFSNSRSEMNVSTLELGDSALYLCASSWSGSGAGEQYFGPGTRLTVT.

This clonotype appeared a few times. The gene calls are TRBV12-2 and TRBJ2-4; no check of the table's D call, TRBD2, against the DNA was made. TRBV12-2 is a documented pseudogene. CDR3 size: 20 residues. CDR3 in amino acids: CASRLARINKVSSLGSLMYF. The CDR3 nucleotides are TGTGCAAGTCGCTTAGCTCGTATTAACAAGGTCTCCTCGCTTGGGAGCCTAATGTACTTC.

On this clonotype itself: One end of the junction does not line up with germline, which may come from a read error. The V call is TRBV20-1, the J call TRBJ2-2, with D possibly called TRBD1 or TRBD2 (5 bases each). This CDR3 has 17 amino acids. Germline CDR1 is DFQATT and CDR2 is SNEGSKA (reference sequence). The CDR3 DNA reads TGCTGTGCTAGAGATCTGACCACGGGGCCCAACACCGGGGAGCTGTTTTTT. Its translation is CCARDLTTGPNTGELFF.

The rearrangement links TRBV3-1 to TRBJ2-2; D gene uncertain. The germline CDR1 and CDR2 sequences are LGHDT and YNNKEL (reference sequence). This CDR3 spans 17 amino acids. Trimming shortened V by 2 bases and J by 0 bases, and 13 bases separated the two germline ends. The CDR3 DNA reads TGTGCCAGCAGCCAAAGTACAGCCAACGCGAACACCGGGGAGCTGTTTTTT. It specifies CASSQSTANANTGELFF.

The chain employs TRBV7-9 and TRBJ2-1; no definite D call. This CDR3 has 17 residues. Germline CDR1 reads SEHNR; CDR2 reads FQNEAQ (reference sequence). Trimming cost V 2 bases and J 0 bases, with 14 bases left between them. CDR3 nucleotide sequence: TGTGCCAGCAGCTTATCTGTAACCTTATTCTCCTACAATGAGCAGTTCTTC. Amino acids: CASSLSVTLFSYNEQFF. Using reference TRBV7-9 and TRBJ2-1 for the parts outside the CDR3, the full variable domain is DTGVSQNPRHKITKRGQNVTFRCDPISEHNRLYWYRQTLGQGPEFLTYFQNEAQLEKSRLLSDRFSAERPKGSFSTLEIQRTEQGDSAMYLCASSLSVTLFSYNEQFFGPGTRLTVL.

This clonotype showed up many times. The chain couples TRBV10-3 to TRBJ2-2; possibly TRBD1 for D (5 bases). The CDR3 length is 15 residues. Germline V gene sequence: CDR1 ENHRY, CDR2 SYGVKD. The ends were cut back, 6 bases at V and 1 base at J, with 12 bases in the middle. This chain's CDR3 is CAISRVPQNTGELFF. The CDR3 region has the DNA TGTGCCATCAGCAGGGTTCCTCAGAACACCGGGGAGCTGTTTTTT.

Many counts were recorded for this clonotype. The rearrangement joins TRBV20-1 to TRBJ2-1, with 9 bases lining up with TRBD1. The CDR3 runs 12 residues. After removal of 5 bases from V and 8 bases from J, the junction contained 4 bases not matched to a gene. The germline gives CDR1 DFQATT, CDR2 SNEGSKA (reference sequence). As DNA, the CDR3 is TGCAGTGCTTGGGACAGGGTCCATGAGCAGTTCTTC. As protein: CSAWDRVHEQFF.